Listed here are 22 T cell receptor beta chains from one sample, sequenced in a study of OX40 agonist ivuxolimab in advanced cancers. Data came from immunoSEQ multiplex PCR; TCRdb stores just in-frame clones and leaves some out. The repertoire holds some 21,000 clones, about four fifths seen once, with 31% in the top ten. The specimen was CD4+ or CD8+ T cells sorted from blood, collected in a trial of the OX40 agonist ivuxolimab. Every receptor here comes from an adult with an advanced solid tumor such as melanoma, head and neck, liver or kidney cancer.

V is TRBV11-2 and J is TRBJ2-7, with 10 nucleotides matching TRBD2. Germline V gene lookup returns CDR1 SGHAT and CDR2 FQNNGV. This CDR3 is 13 amino acids long. J gave up 4 bases and V 5 bases, and 2 bases lay outside the gene matches. The CDR3 reads CASSTSGDYEQYF. In DNA form, the CDR3 reads TGTGCCAGCAGCACTAGCGGGGATTACGAGCAGTACTTC.

The chain carries TRBV7-6 and TRBJ1-1; a weak D match, TRBD1 (6 bases). V lost 5 bases and J 1 base, leaving 20 bases between the germline ends. CDR1 and CDR2 (germline): SGHVS, FNYEAQ. This CDR3 has 17 amino acids. For the CDR3, the DNA is TGTGCCAGCAGCGTGTTTAGTCGGGACACTGAGAACACTGAAGCTTTCTTT. It is translated as CASSVFSRDTENTEAFF.

This chain links TRBV4-1 with TRBJ2-1, with D perhaps TRBD2 (6 bases). The germline V gene has CDR1 MGHRA and CDR2 YSYEKL. The CDR3 extends over 16 amino acids. Trimming took off 0 bases at V and 10 bases at J, with 19 bases between the two ends. In DNA form, the CDR3 reads TGCGCCAGCAGCCAAGAAACCTCTGCGGGGTTTGGCGAGCAGTTCTTC. It is translated as CASSQETSAGFGEQFF.

The chain has TRBV10-3 and TRBJ1-2; weak D call: TRBD1 (6 bases). V was shortened by 10 bases and J by 0 bases, with 21 bases between the two germline ends. Germline values: CDR1 ENHRY, CDR2 SYGVKD. The length of the CDR3 is 16 residues. CDR3 sequence (DNA): TGTGCCAGCAGACCCACAGGGTTCTCCTCTAACTATGGCTACACCTTC. Translated: CASRPTGFSSNYGYTF.

The V call is TRBV19, the J call TRBJ1-5, with a tentative D call TRBD1 (5 bases). In germline, CDR1 is LNHDA, CDR2 SQIVND (reference sequence). The CDR3 covers 15 residues. Between the trimmed V and J ends, which lost 3 bases and 5 bases, there was a span of 14 bases. The CDR3 nucleotides are TGTGCCAGTAGTATGGGGCAGGGTTCGCATCAGCCCCAGCATTTT. This encodes CASSMGQGSHQPQHF.

V and J are TRBV28 and TRBJ2-7; tentative D call: TRBD2 (6 bases). The V end was cut by 2 bases, the J end by 2 bases, with 10 bases between. This CDR3 is built from 14 residues. Germline V gene lookup returns CDR1 MDHEN and CDR2 SYDVKM. CDR3 DNA: TGTGCCAGCAGTTTAACAGGAGGGGCCTACGAGCAGTACTTC. This translates into CASSLTGGAYEQYF.

This clone appeared a few times. The V and J genes are TRBV5-5 and TRBJ2-1, with 13 bases identical to TRBD2. The CDR3 is 17 residues long. V lost 4 bases, J lost 1 base, and 5 bases stayed unmatched. Germline V gene lookup returns CDR1 SGHKS and CDR2 YYEKEE (reference sequence). CDR3 loop: CASSEGLAGVSYNEQFF. Written as DNA, the CDR3 is TGTGCCAGCAGCGAAGGACTAGCGGGAGTGTCCTACAATGAGCAGTTCTTC.

This clone was seen a handful of times. V gene TRBV6-1 combines with J gene TRBJ2-1; D ambiguous. V dropped 5 bases and J dropped 2 bases, with 13 bases sitting between them. This CDR3 has 15 residues. Germline CDR1 MNHNS, CDR2 SASEGT. For the CDR3, the DNA is TGTGCCAGCAGTCTCCTAGGATTCGCCTACAATGAGCAGTTCTTC. This encodes CASSLLGFAYNEQFF.

A few counts support this clone. V is TRBV27 and J is TRBJ2-1; TRBD2 matches at 7 bases. The CDR3 consists of 15 residues. The V gene end was trimmed by 2 bases and the J gene end by 8 bases; junction bases not matched to a gene: 9. CDR1 is MNHEY and CDR2 is SMNVEV in the germline V gene (reference sequence). The CDR3 protein is CASSLGAGAWDEQFF. The DNA for the CDR3 is TGTGCCAGCAGTTTAGGGGCGGGAGCCTGGGATGAGCAGTTCTTC.

The chain carries TRBV2 and TRBJ1-2; D ambiguous. Germline loops: CDR1 SNHLY, CDR2 FYNNEI. This CDR3 is built from 12 residues. V dropped 3 bases and J dropped 8 bases, with 10 bases sitting between them. CDR3 amino acids: CASSEAPYGYTF. In nucleotides, the CDR3 is TGTGCCAGCAGTGAGGCGCCGTACGGCTACACCTTC.

V is TRBV5-6 and J is TRBJ2-1; a weak D match, TRBD2 (5 bases). Trimming stripped 2 bases from V and 0 bases from J, with 9 bases between. The germline V gene encodes CDR1 SGHDT and CDR2 YYEEEE. The CDR3 is 15 amino acids. For the CDR3, the DNA is TGTGCCAGCAGCTTTAGCGCTAGCTCCTACAATGAGCAGTTCTTC. Translation: CASSFSASSYNEQFF.

The V and J genes are TRBV10-1 and TRBJ2-3; D gene unclear. V was trimmed by 4 bases and J by 3 bases, leaving 14 bases between them. The CDR3 consists of 15 residues. Germline CDR1 reads WNHNN; CDR2 reads SYGVQD (reference sequence). The CDR3, as DNA: TGCGCCAGCAGTGTGGGGATTCTGGGAACAGATACGCAGTATTTT. Protein product: CASSVGILGTDTQYF.

V is TRBV18 and J is TRBJ2-5; D is ambiguous. The CDR3 runs 16 residues. V dropped 2 bases and J dropped 5 bases, with 18 bases sitting between them. Germline CDR1 reads KGHSH; CDR2 reads LQKENI. The CDR3, as DNA: TGTGCCAGCTCACCAAGATTCCCCGGCCCTACGGAGACCCAGTACTTC. This translates into CASSPRFPGPTETQYF. The variable domain in full, with the rest retrieved from reference TRBV18 and TRBJ2-5, is NAGVMQNPRHLVRRRGQEARLRCSPMKGHSHVYWYRQLPEEGLKFMVYLQKENIIDESGMPKERFSAEFPKEGPSILRIQQVVRGDSAAYFCASSPRFPGPTETQYFGPGTRLLVL.

The V gene is TRBV29-1, the J gene TRBJ1-2; possibly TRBD1 for D (5 bases). Trimming removed 3 bases at V and 2 bases at J, with 10 bases between. Germline assignment: CDR1 SQVTM and CDR2 ANQGSEA. CDR3 length: 13 residues. The CDR3 DNA follows: TGCAGCGTTGAGTTTTGGGGGAACTATGGCTACACCTTC. Protein sequence: CSVEFWGNYGYTF. Drawing the rest from reference TRBV29-1 and TRBJ1-2, the complete variable domain is SAVISQKPSRDICQRGTSLTIQCQVDSQVTMMFWYRQQPGQSLTLIATANQGSEATYESGFVIDKFPISRPNLTFSTLTVSNMSPEDSSIYLCSVEFWGNYGYTFGSGTRLTVV.

V usage is TRBV9 and J usage is TRBJ2-3, with D tentatively TRBD1 or TRBD2 (5 bases each). There are 15 residues in the CDR3. V shed 0 bases and J shed 2 bases, with 10 bases lying between them. CDR1 and CDR2 (germline): SGDLS, YYNGEE. CDR3 in DNA: TGTGCCAGCAGCGTAGGGGTAGGGACCACAGATACGCAGTATTTT. Its translation is CASSVGVGTTDTQYF.

Remarks on this clone: This sample also contains other DNA sequences that code for the same CDR3. This rearrangement joins TRBV5-1 to TRBJ2-7; tentatively, D is TRBD1 (5 bases). V gave up 0 bases and J gave up 2 bases, with 21 bases separating them. CDR3 length: 18 amino acids. Per germline, CDR1 SGHRS and CDR2 YFSETQ. CDR3 protein: CASSLGGWGRFLPYEQYF. Here the CDR3 DNA reads TGCGCCAGCAGCTTGGGCGGTTGGGGCAGGTTCCTACCCTACGAGCAGTACTTC.

The chain is built from TRBV9 and TRBJ2-3, with TRBD2 as a possible D gene (5 bases). The CDR3 sequence is 14 residues long. Trimming removed 0 bases from V and 1 base from J, with 6 bases in between. Germline CDR1 reads SGDLS; CDR2 reads YYNGEE. DNA for the CDR3: TGTGCCAGCAGCGTAGACGGGGGCACAGATACGCAGTATTTT. Translation: CASSVDGGTDTQYF.

This chain links TRBV11-2 with TRBJ2-5; D is undetermined. V dropped 7 bases and J dropped 7 bases, with 19 bases sitting between them. Germline V gives CDR1 SGHAT, CDR2 FQNNGV. The CDR3 is 14 amino acids. CDR3 nucleotides: TGTGCCAGCATGCAGGCGGATTTCGGCGTGACCCAGTACTTC. This gives the protein CASMQADFGVTQYF.

This chain uses TRBV15 with TRBJ2-3; 9 nucleotides agree with TRBD2. The CDR3 is 15 residues long. V lost 0 bases, J lost 5 bases, and 3 bases stayed unmatched. Germline V CDR1 and CDR2: LNHNV, YYDKDF (reference sequence). The CDR3: CATSREAGGGDTQYF. The CDR3 nucleotides read TGTGCCACCAGCAGAGAGGCGGGAGGGGGAGATACGCAGTATTTT. Complete variable domain (other parts from reference TRBV15 and TRBJ2-3): DAMVIQNPRYQVTQFGKPVTLSCSQTLNHNVMYWYQQKSSQAPKLLFHYYDKDFNNEADTPDNFQSRRPNTSFCFLDIRSPGLGDTAMYLCATSREAGGGDTQYFGPGTRLTVL.

The chain couples TRBV6-1 to TRBJ2-7; D is perhaps TRBD1 or TRBD2 (6 bases each). Germline CDR1 MNHNS, CDR2 SASEGT. The CDR3 totals 13 residues. V was cut by 5 bases and J by 6 bases, with 14 bases left in between. The DNA of the CDR3 is TGTGCCAGCAGTCAGCGAGGGGGACTCGAGCAGTACTTC. Its translation: CASSQRGGLEQYF.

The V call is TRBV25-1, the J call TRBJ2-1; D may be TRBD2 (5 bases). CDR3 length: 15 residues. Germline V CDR1 and CDR2: MGHDK, SYGVNS. V lost 3 bases to trimming and J lost 5 bases, with 14 bases between them. The CDR3 region is CASSDETTYNNEQFF. The DNA of the CDR3 is TGTGCCAGCAGTGATGAGACTACCTACAACAATGAGCAGTTCTTC.

This clone appeared once. CDR3 sequence reads: CASNLYSGTDTQYF. The CDR3 DNA follows: TGTGCCAGCAACCTCTATAGCGGGACCGATACGCAGTATTTT. The V gene is TRBV6-1, the J gene TRBJ2-3, with 8 bases lining up with TRBD2. The CDR3 contains 14 residues. In germline, CDR1 is MNHNS, CDR2 SASEGT. The V gene end was trimmed by 7 bases and the J gene end by 6 bases; junction bases not matched to a gene: 9.